This T cell receptor (beta chain) was sequenced in a study of T-cell reconstitution after alpha-beta-depleted transplantation in children. Regarding the study as a whole: Alpha-beta T cells present about two months after transplant were reported to originate from several hundred expanded graft clones. At one year after transplant, newly produced T cells mostly accounted for T-cell counts and diversity.

A TCRbeta library incorporating unique molecular identifiers was prepared. TCRdb ran MiXCR on the PCR reads and lists one entry per CDR3 protein. The table includes roughly 50,000 distinct CDR3 sequences, 40% to 55% detected once. In germline, CDR1 is MNHEY, CDR2 SVGAGI. There are 15 residues in the CDR3. This clonotype turned up a few times. Its antigen is unknown. Compared with germline, one end of the junction differs, possibly owing to a read error. Sequenced material: PBMCs, mostly from graft donor cells, taken 360 days after TCRalphabeta/CD19-depleted stem cell transplant. The chain couples TRBV6-5 to TRBJ2-1, with 10 bases fitting TRBD2. The origin of this receptor is a male patient younger than 18 who had a stem cell transplant for acute lymphoblastic leukemia, so the T cells may come from the graft donor. CDR3 sequence reads: CASTYGLADYNEQFF. CDR3 nucleotide sequence: TGTGCCAGCACTTACGGACTAGCGGATTACAATGAGCAGTTCTTC.